The rows below give T cell receptor beta chains drawn from one sample of a study of T cells after yellow fever vaccination. Each CDR3 protein is one row after TCRdb ran MiXCR on the 5' RACE reads. Of more than 75,000 distinct CDR3 sequences in the sample, roughly 10% were seen once. The sequencing used CD8+ T cells not binding an NS4B(214-222) dextramer, sorted from PBMCs, collected less than 16 days after the first yellow fever vaccination. The receptors were sampled from a man aged 18 to 29 who received the YFV17D yellow fever vaccine. The CDR3 runs from the conserved cysteine through the conserved F or W. The D gene is left open where the match is weak. The size field is filled for only some rows; it gives once, few, many or a size class.

j_call d_call v_call clone_size cdr3_aa cdr3_nt
TRBJ2-7 - TRBV12-5 few CASGLEYEQYF TGTGCTAGTGGTTTGGAATACGAGCAGTACTTC
TRBJ2-1 TRBD2 TRBV13 - CASSSRDYPYNEQFF TGTGCCAGCAGCTCCCGGGACTACCCCTACAATGAGCAGTTCTTC
TRBJ2-3 TRBD2 TRBV4-1 many CASSQGGGDTQYF TGCGCCAGCAGCCAAGGCGGGGGAGATACGCAGTATTTT
TRBJ2-2 - TRBV25-1 many CASRILGELFF TGTGCCAGCAGGATACTCGGGGAGCTGTTTTTT
TRBJ2-3 - TRBV6-2/TRBV6-3 few CASSSFPDTQYF TGTGCCAGCAGTTCCTTCCCAGATACGCAGTATTTT
TRBJ2-7 - TRBV23-1 medium-sized CASSQSGYEQYF TGCGCCAGCAGTCAATCAGGGTACGAGCAGTACTTC
TRBJ2-7 TRBD1 TRBV5-1 few CASSSGQGPSYYEQYF TGCGCCAGCAGCTCAGGACAGGGCCCCAGTTACTACGAGCAGTACTTC
TRBJ1-5 TRBD1 TRBV28 few CASSATGVRQPQHF TGTGCCAGCAGTGCCACAGGGGTCCGACAGCCCCAGCATTTT
TRBJ2-2 TRBD2 TRBV7-9 few CASSMVTSGVYTGELFF TGTGCCAGCAGCATGGTGACTAGCGGGGTATACACCGGGGAGCTGTTTTTT
TRBJ2-1 - TRBV12-3/TRBV12-4 - CASSLEGDEQFF TGTGCCAGCAGTTTAGAAGGGGATGAGCAGTTCTTC
TRBJ2-1 - TRBV12-3/TRBV12-4 many CASSLESHEQFF TGTGCCAGCAGTTTAGAGTCCCATGAGCAGTTCTTC
TRBJ2-2 TRBD2 TRBV4-1 few CASSLTGTSGLTGELFF TGCGCCAGCAGCCTGACAGGGACTAGCGGGCTAACCGGGGAGCTGTTTTTT
TRBJ1-6 - TRBV4-1 few CASSQGTGGNSPLHF TGCGCCAGCAGCCAAGGTACGGGTGGAAATTCACCCCTCCACTTT
TRBJ2-2 - TRBV4-3 few CASSQDDPGRGELFF TGCGCCAGCAGCCAAGATGATCCGGGGCGAGGGGAGCTGTTTTTT
TRBJ1-1 - TRBV4-1 - CASSGRQGNTEAFF TGCGCCAGCAGCGGCAGGCAGGGAAACACTGAAGCTTTCTTT
TRBJ2-1 - TRBV7-9 many CASSLGLNNEQFF TGTGCCAGCAGCTTAGGGCTGAACAATGAGCAGTTCTTC
TRBJ1-1 - TRBV27 many CASSWSVNTEAFF TGTGCCAGCAGTTGGTCTGTGAACACTGAAGCTTTCTTT
TRBJ2-1 TRBD2 TRBV13 few CASSAPIAGGPEQFF TGTGCCAGCAGCGCCCCCATAGCGGGGGGGCCTGAGCAGTTCTTC
TRBJ1-1 - TRBV15 - CATSRGGGGSRVDNTEAFF TGTGCCACCAGCAGAGGGGGAGGGGGAAGCCGCGTCGATAACACTGAAGCTTTCTTT
TRBJ2-1 - TRBV11-2 - CASSLELKGPYNEQFF TGTGCCAGCAGCTTAGAGCTGAAGGGCCCATACAATGAGCAGTTCTTC
TRBJ2-1 - TRBV29-1 many CSVGYNEQFF TGCAGCGTGGGTTACAATGAGCAGTTCTTC
TRBJ1-1 - TRBV11-2 few CASSLVETEAFF TGTGCCAGCAGCTTAGTTGAGACTGAAGCTTTCTTT
TRBJ2-3 - TRBV7-8 few CASSSRATGFADTQYF TGTGCCAGCAGCTCCCGAGCCACGGGGTTCGCAGATACGCAGTATTTT
TRBJ2-2 - TRBV5-6 few CASSGSGRLVRELFF TGTGCCAGCAGCGGGTCCGGAAGACTAGTTCGGGAGCTGTTTTTT